A single sample is the source of the 24 T cell receptor beta chains below, sequenced in a study of human T cells and chemical hapten exposure (dated by TCRdb to the early 2020s). The method was RACE. Sequencing took place on a NextSeq 500. TCRdb cleaned the public reads at Q25 with fastp, built clones with MiXCR and kept in-frame beta chains. Rows matching on CDR3 protein sequence are summarized as one entry with the most common DNA and genes. The sample includes some 300,000 distinct CDR3 sequences, with about 5% observed a single time. The biggest ten clones account for about 8.2% of the sample. The time point label corresponds to: pre-sensitization, week 0. Sample treatment or condition, as interpreted from the label and publication: therapeutic diphenylcyclopropenone sensitization with weekly scalp DPC. The sample consisted of whole blood, taken in connection with sensitization to the hapten diphenylcyclopropenone (DPC). These receptors were taken from a woman in her late teens or twenties with alopecia areata. Some clones in this sample may be carry-over from other donors' samples.

This clonotype was counted ten times or more. The J gene is TRBJ1-6, the V gene TRBV7-2, with 9 nucleotides matching TRBD1. CDR3 length: 14 residues. Trimming removed 4 bases from V and 6 bases from J; junction bases left unmatched: 1. Germline V gene sequence: CDR1 SGHTA, CDR2 FQGNSA. The CDR3 protein is CASSWDRVNSPLHF. The CDR3 coding sequence is TGTGCCAGCAGCTGGGACAGGGTTAATTCACCCCTCCACTTT.

This clonotype was counted at least ten times. In DNA form, the CDR3 reads TGTGCCAGCAGCCAAGACAGTAGCAATCAGCCCCAGCATTTT. Translating gives CASSQDSSNQPQHF. This chain links TRBV4-2 with TRBJ1-5; D not certain. The V end was cut by 0 bases, the J end by 0 bases, with 3 bases between. This CDR3 region has 14 residues. In germline, CDR1 is LGHNA, CDR2 YNFKEQ.

This clonotype was seen more than once but under ten times. The chain employs TRBV12-3 or TRBV12-4 and TRBJ1-4; D remains unclear. This CDR3 contains 11 residues. Trimming left V 3 bases short and J 8 bases short, with 4 bases between. In DNA, the CDR3 is TGTGCCAGCAGTTTCAAAGAAAAACTGTTTTTT. As protein: CASSFKEKLFF.

The chain has TRBV5-1 and TRBJ1-5; D is unresolved. V was cut by 0 bases and J by 6 bases, with 10 bases left in between. CDR3 size: 14 residues. The germline V gene encodes CDR1 SGHRS and CDR2 YFSETQ. The CDR3 sequence: CASSLEGRSQPQHF. The CDR3 coding sequence is TGCGCCAGCAGCTTGGAAGGGAGGAGTCAGCCCCAGCATTTT.

V is TRBV6-6 and J is TRBJ2-3; no reliable D call. The V end lost 2 bases, the J end lost 1 base, and 7 bases lay between the germline ends. The germline CDR1 and CDR2 sequences are MNHNY and SVGAGI (reference sequence). The CDR3 spans 14 residues. The CDR3, as DNA: TGTGCCAGCAGTTACCCCGAACGCACAGATACGCAGTATTTT. This codes for CASSYPERTDTQYF.

The gene calls are TRBV3-1 and TRBJ1-1; D not resolved. This CDR3 region has 13 residues. V lost 6 bases to trimming and J lost 4 bases, with 12 bases between them. Per the germline V gene, CDR1 is LGHDT and CDR2 is YNNKEL (reference sequence). The CDR3 reads CASSERDGTEAFF. For the CDR3, the DNA is TGTGCCAGCAGTGAAAGGGATGGCACTGAAGCTTTCTTT.

This clonotype was counted between two and nine times. The chain links TRBV5-5 to TRBJ1-5; possible D gene TRBD1, 6 bases. The length of the CDR3 is 15 residues. CDR1 is SGHKS and CDR2 is YYEKEE in the germline V gene (reference sequence). V was shortened by 0 bases and J by 6 bases, with 13 bases between the two germline ends. DNA for the CDR3: TGTGCCAGCAGCTTGGGAGGGGGAACGGCTCAGCCCCAGCATTTT. Translation: CASSLGGGTAQPQHF.

The rearrangement joins TRBV7-8 to TRBJ1-2, with 7 bases fitting TRBD1. The CDR3 is 15 amino acids. CDR1 and CDR2 from the germline V gene are SGHVS and FQNEAQ. The trim removed 5 bases at V and 8 bases at J, leaving 14 bases unmatched. The CDR3 sequence: CASSMPRTGLSGYTF. In nucleotides, the CDR3 is TGTGCCAGCAGCATGCCCCGGACAGGTTTATCGGGCTACACCTTC.

This clonotype came up a few times. The V and J genes are TRBV12-3 or TRBV12-4 and TRBJ2-7; 9 bases agree with TRBD1. The CDR3 length is 15 residues. V was clipped by 2 bases and J by 2 bases; unmatched bases: 4. The CDR3 is CASSLRGQGPYEQYF. The CDR3 DNA is TGTGCCAGCAGTTTAAGGGGACAGGGTCCCTACGAGCAGTACTTC.

This sequence joins TRBV18 and TRBJ1-6; tentatively, D is TRBD1 (5 bases). Germline values: CDR1 KGHSH, CDR2 LQKENI. The CDR3 length is 16 residues. Trimming took off 3 bases at V and 8 bases at J, with 17 bases between the two ends. CDR3 amino acids: CASSPQGMDLDSPLHF. In nucleotides, the CDR3 is TGTGCCAGCTCACCGCAGGGAATGGATTTGGATTCACCCCTCCACTTT.

There are a few counts of this clonotype. The rearrangement links TRBV6-5 to TRBJ1-5; D perhaps matches TRBD1 (5 bases). Trimming removed 8 bases from V and 5 bases from J, with 22 bases in between. The germline CDR1 and CDR2 sequences are MNHEY and SVGAGI. This CDR3 has 16 residues. The CDR3 nucleotides read TGTGCCAGCGCAGCAGGGTCAGAGGGCAAAGATCAGCCCCAGCATTTT. Translating gives CASAAGSEGKDQPQHF.

This clonotype was seen more than once but under ten times. The chain carries TRBV7-9 and TRBJ2-3, with D tentatively TRBD2 (6 bases). This CDR3 spans 15 amino acids. V shed 4 bases and J shed 1 base, with 12 bases lying between them. Germline values: CDR1 SEHNR, CDR2 FQNEAQ (reference sequence). The DNA of the CDR3 is TGTGCCAGCAGCTCGTGGCCGGGGGGCACAGATACGCAGTATTTT. It codes for CASSSWPGGTDTQYF.

The chain carries TRBV5-6 and TRBJ1-3; D call uncertain. V was shortened by 4 bases and J by 3 bases, with 14 bases between the two germline ends. This CDR3 is built from 15 residues. Germline V gene data show CDR1 as SGHDT and CDR2 as YYEEEE. CDR3 residues: CASSQAWGGGNTIYF. In nucleotides, the CDR3 is TGTGCCAGCAGCCAGGCGTGGGGAGGTGGAAACACCATATATTTT.

This clonotype has at least ten counts. The V gene is TRBV7-2, the J gene TRBJ1-3; the D is unclear. The CDR3 totals 15 residues. Per the germline V gene, CDR1 is SGHTA and CDR2 is FQGNSA. V was pared by 1 base and J by 0 bases, with 7 bases between. CDR3 nucleotide sequence: TGTGCCAGCAGCTTAGACAGTCCCTCTGGAAACACCATATATTTT. Translated: CASSLDSPSGNTIYF.

Ten or more counts support this clonotype. The chain carries TRBV6-4 and TRBJ2-3; 14 positions match TRBD2. The CDR3 has 16 residues. CDR1 is MRHNA and CDR2 is SNTAGT in the germline V gene. V dropped 0 bases and J dropped 4; count of bases not matched to a gene: 0. The CDR3 loop reads CASSDSTSGGADTQYF. The CDR3 DNA sequence: TGTGCCAGCAGTGACTCGACTAGCGGGGGGGCAGATACGCAGTATTTT.

The V call is TRBV27, the J call TRBJ1-6, with D perhaps matching TRBD1 (5 bases). Germline CDR1 is MNHEY and CDR2 is SMNVEV (reference sequence). The CDR3 is made up of 14 amino acids. V gave up 2 bases and J gave up 10 bases, with 12 bases separating them. This CDR3 reads CASSLNRGESPLHF. DNA of the CDR3: TGTGCCAGCAGTTTAAACCGGGGCGAGTCACCCCTCCACTTT.

This clonotype was seen only a few times. The rearrangement links TRBV7-2 to TRBJ1-3, with D possibly being TRBD1 (5 bases). The CDR3 sequence is 14 residues long. Germline CDR1 SGHTA, CDR2 FQGNSA. Trimming stripped 5 bases from V and 0 bases from J, with 8 bases between. The CDR3: CASSLQVSGNTIYF. The CDR3 nucleotides read TGTGCCAGCAGCCTACAGGTCTCTGGAAACACCATATATTTT.

This chain joins TRBV29-1 and TRBJ2-2; 10 positions agree with TRBD1. There are 16 residues in the CDR3. Unmatched junction bases numbered 11, after V lost 6 bases and J lost 4 bases. Germline V CDR1 and CDR2: SQVTM, ANQGSEA. In nucleotides, the CDR3 is TGCAGCGTAGTCCCGGGACAGGGGACGGGCACCGGGGAGCTGTTTTTT. Translated, it gives CSVVPGQGTGTGELFF.

The V and J genes are TRBV2 and TRBJ1-6; D ambiguous. V was cut by 7 bases and J by 14 bases, with 12 bases left in between. The length of the CDR3 is 11 residues. The germline CDR1 and CDR2 sequences are SNHLY and FYNNEI. The CDR3 coding sequence is TGTGCCAGCACCGAGGGTGGAGCCCTCCACTTT. This sequence encodes CASTEGGALHF.

This clonotype was counted only a few times. The V gene is TRBV6-2 or TRBV6-3, the J gene TRBJ1-5; 7 bases line up with TRBD1. CDR1 and CDR2 (germline): MNHEY, SVGEGT. The CDR3 length is 17 residues. V trimming: 0 bases; J trimming: 6 bases; junction bases outside the gene matches: 11. The CDR3 spells CASSYSTGEMSRQPQHF. The CDR3 bases are TGTGCCAGCAGTTACTCAACAGGGGAGATGAGTCGTCAGCCCCAGCATTTT.

In its sample, this clonotype was seen many times. The gene calls are TRBV6-5 and TRBJ2-7; 7 bases line up with TRBD1. Trimming took 6 bases from V and 3 from J; bases not matched to a gene: 11. This CDR3 is built from 15 residues. Germline loops: CDR1 MNHEY, CDR2 SVGAGI. The CDR3 bases are TGTGCCAGCAGCAAACTCCGGGACAGTAACTACGAGCAGTACTTC. This sequence encodes CASSKLRDSNYEQYF.

This clonotype was seen repeatedly, ten times or more. The V gene is TRBV3-1, the J gene TRBJ2-2, with unresolved D. Germline V gene lookup returns CDR1 LGHDT and CDR2 YNNKEL (reference sequence). V lost 2 bases and J 3 bases, leaving 1 base between the germline ends. This CDR3 has 12 residues. CDR3 region: CASSQYTGELFF. The CDR3 DNA reads as TGTGCCAGCAGCCAATACACCGGGGAGCTGTTTTTT. The variable domain in full, with the rest retrieved from reference TRBV3-1 and TRBJ2-2, is DTAVSQTPKYLVTQMGNDKSIKCEQNLGHDTMYWYKQDSKKFLKIMFSYNNKELIINETVPNRFSPKSPDKAHLNLHINSLELGDSAVYFCASSQYTGELFFGEGSRLTVL.

This chain uses TRBV20-1 with TRBJ1-5, with D uncertain. Germline V gives CDR1 DFQATT, CDR2 SNEGSKA (reference sequence). This CDR3 has 15 amino acids. The ends were cut back, 6 bases at V and 2 bases at J, with 17 bases in the middle. CDR3 sequence (DNA): TGCAGTGCCCAATCGGGAAGTGGTCGCAATCAGCCCCAGCATTTT. This translates into CSAQSGSGRNQPQHF.

This clonotype came up a few times. V is TRBV12-3 or TRBV12-4 and J is TRBJ2-1; D remains ambiguous. The length of the CDR3 is 13 residues. The V gene lost 2 bases and the J gene lost 6 bases, with 8 bases spanning the gap. The CDR3 spells CASSLQRFNEQFF. Here the CDR3 DNA reads TGTGCCAGCAGTTTACAGAGGTTCAATGAGCAGTTCTTC.